A single sample is the source of the 18 T cell receptor beta chains below, sequenced in a study of monozygotic twins with inflammatory bowel disease. TCRdb reprocessed the 5' RACE reads and reports one entry per CDR3 protein, with no DNA. The specimen's table records about 440,000 distinct CDR3 sequences. Specimen: blood. These receptors originate from a human donor with ulcerative colitis or Crohn's disease, or a healthy co-twin of an affected twin (not recorded which).

The chain carries TRBV29-1 and TRBJ2-5; the TCRdb D gene call, TRBD2, has no DNA to confirm it. CDR3 length: 13 residues. Germline V CDR1 and CDR2: SQVTM, ANQGSEA. The CDR3 is CSAEGGDQETQYF.

The chain recombines TRBV29-1 with TRBJ2-1; no DNA is available, so the TRBD2 call from TCRdb remains unchecked. This CDR3 has 12 amino acids. Germline V gene data show CDR1 as SQVTM and CDR2 as ANQGSEA. The CDR3 spells CSVAEGYNEQFF.

The CDR3 is CASSPRTGATGELFF. This sequence joins TRBV18 and TRBJ2-2; with no DNA, the TCRdb D assignment of TRBD1 cannot be verified. The CDR3 totals 15 residues. Per germline, CDR1 KGHSH and CDR2 LQKENI.

The V and J genes are TRBV5-8 and TRBJ1-5. This CDR3 comprises 16 residues. The germline V gene encodes CDR1 SGHTS and CDR2 YDEGEE. The chain's CDR3 is CASSLEVGMYNQPQHF. Variable domain in full (rest from reference TRBV5-8 and TRBJ1-5): EAGVTQSPTHLIKTRGQQATLRCSPISGHTSVYWYQQALGLGLQFLLWYDEGEERNRGNFPPRFSGRQFPNYSSELNVNALELEDSALYLCASSLEVGMYNQPQHFGDGTRLSIL.

The V call is TRBV6-2 or TRBV6-3, the J call TRBJ2-5; there is no DNA to check the TCRdb D call of TRBD1. The germline gives CDR1 MNHEY, CDR2 SVGEGT. The CDR3 is 15 amino acids. The CDR3 loop reads CASTQDRGSQETQYF.

The rearrangement uses TRBV29-1 and TRBJ1-1. Germline V CDR1 and CDR2: SQVTM, ANQGSEA. CDR3 length equals 13 residues. The CDR3 spells CSVGRQMNTEAFF.

The chain joins TRBV12-3 or TRBV12-4 to TRBJ1-5; TCRdb proposes TRBD1, but this gene call is untestable without DNA. The CDR3 sequence is 13 residues long. The CDR3 sequence is CASGTGDNQPQHF.

The chain joins TRBV6-1 to TRBJ2-7; as DNA is missing, the TRBD1 call by TCRdb cannot be tested. The CDR3 has 15 amino acids. Germline values: CDR1 MNHNS, CDR2 SASEGT. The chain's CDR3 is CASSQGQGIRDEQYF.

The chain is built from TRBV5-1 and TRBJ2-2. The CDR3 runs to 15 residues. CDR1 and CDR2 (germline): SGHRS, YFSETQ. The chain's CDR3 is CASSSPGSNTGELFF.

The V and J genes are TRBV7-2 and TRBJ2-7; TCRdb lists TRBD1, though no DNA is available to test this call. Germline values: CDR1 SGHTA, CDR2 FQGNSA. The length of the CDR3 is 15 residues. The CDR3 is CASSLAGQGTYEQYF.

The rearrangement joins TRBV12-3 or TRBV12-4 to TRBJ1-1. The CDR3 contains 15 residues. The CDR3 loop is CASSLNSGIGTEAFF.

The gene calls are TRBV20-1 and TRBJ1-5; TCRdb proposes TRBD1, but this gene call is untestable without DNA. The length of the CDR3 is 15 residues. Germline CDR1 DFQATT, CDR2 SNEGSKA (reference sequence). The CDR3 sequence: CSATIQGGGHQPQHF.

The chain uses TRBV3-1 and TRBJ2-5; TCRdb lists TRBD1, though no DNA is available to test this call. Germline V gene lookup returns CDR1 LGHDT and CDR2 YNNKEL (reference sequence). This CDR3 has 16 residues. The CDR3 is CASSQGLQGGAETQYF.

The chain has TRBV9 and TRBJ2-2; TCRdb's assignment of TRBD2 cannot be checked, as there is no DNA. The CDR3 has 17 amino acids. Germline V gene data show CDR1 as SGDLS and CDR2 as YYNGEE. The CDR3 reads CASSPRLAGGNTGELFF. Full variable domain (missing parts from reference TRBV9 and TRBJ2-2): DSGVTQTPKHLITATGQRVTLRCSPRSGDLSVYWYQQSLDQGLQFLIQYYNGEERAKGNILERFSAQQFPDLHSELNLSSLELGDSALYFCASSPRLAGGNTGELFFGEGSRLTVL.

CDR3 sequence reads: CATRQWSANQPQHF. The chain is built from TRBV5-1 and TRBJ1-5; TCRdb's D call of TRBD1 is untestable without DNA. Per germline, CDR1 SGHRS and CDR2 YFSETQ. There are 14 residues in the CDR3.

The genes are TRBV6-5 and TRBJ2-3; TCRdb gives TRBD2 as the D gene, but with no DNA this cannot be confirmed. Looked up from germline, CDR1 is MNHEY and CDR2 is SVGAGI. The CDR3 has 19 residues. CDR3 sequence: CASSSGGRLAGDSTDTQYF.

The J gene is TRBJ2-3, the V gene TRBV1; TCRdb indicates TRBD1, and absent DNA this call remains unverified. TRBV1 is tagged as a pseudogene. The CDR3 is 18 residues long. The CDR3 loop is CTSSQGRRSGGRGDTQYF.

The J gene is TRBJ2-5, the V gene TRBV3-1. Germline V gives CDR1 LGHDT, CDR2 YNNKEL (reference sequence). The CDR3 is made up of 13 amino acids. CDR3: CASSQHGQETQYF.